This T cell receptor beta chain was sequenced for a study of T cell responses to AZD1222 COVID-19 vaccine. Study-level background: Pooling covered second doses at about 4 or about 12 weeks. Points from the study as a whole: Repertoires were obtained solely post-peak T cell response. Spike-wide coverage was observed for vaccine-associated CD4 TCRs, with dominant responses at 160-218 and 743-854. White British ancestry dominated among donors, who included more females, and clonal diversity was possibly underestimated.

Profiled with immunoSEQ multiplex PCR; TCRdb holds only in-frame clones, not every one. This sample carries roughly 190,000 clones, more than 80% of them seen once, and the ten largest clones take about 4%. A word on this clone: Its matching antigen is unknown.

Germline assignment: CDR1 SQVTM and CDR2 ANQGSEA. Trimming removed 4 bases from V and 4 bases from J, with 7 bases in between. There are 11 residues in the CDR3. This material consisted of peripheral blood, taken on day 0 of AZD1222 vaccination. The sequence was obtained from an adult in good health. V gene TRBV29-1 combines with J gene TRBJ1-1; D remains ambiguous. For the CDR3, the DNA is TGCAGCGTTGCCTTAAGCACTGAAGCTTTCTTT. Translating it yields CSVALSTEAFF.